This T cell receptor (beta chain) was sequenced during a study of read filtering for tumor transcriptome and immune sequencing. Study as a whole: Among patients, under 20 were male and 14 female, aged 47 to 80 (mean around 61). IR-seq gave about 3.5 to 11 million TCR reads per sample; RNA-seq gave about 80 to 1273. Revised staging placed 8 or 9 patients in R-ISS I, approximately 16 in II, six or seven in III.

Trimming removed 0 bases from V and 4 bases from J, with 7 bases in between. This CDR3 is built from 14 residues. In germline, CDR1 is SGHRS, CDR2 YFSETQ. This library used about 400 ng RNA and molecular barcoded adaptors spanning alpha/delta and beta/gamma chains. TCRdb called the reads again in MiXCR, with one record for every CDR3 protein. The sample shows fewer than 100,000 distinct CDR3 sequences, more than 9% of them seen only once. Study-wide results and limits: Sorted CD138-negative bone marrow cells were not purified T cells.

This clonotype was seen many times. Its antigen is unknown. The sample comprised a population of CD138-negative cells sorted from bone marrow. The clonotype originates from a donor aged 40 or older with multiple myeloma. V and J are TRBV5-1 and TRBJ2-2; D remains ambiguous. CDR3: CASSLVPGTGELFF. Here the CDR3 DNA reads TGCGCCAGCAGCTTGGTCCCCGGCACCGGGGAGCTGTTTTTT. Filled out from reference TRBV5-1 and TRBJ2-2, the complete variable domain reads KAGVTQTPRYLIKTRGQQVTLSCSPISGHRSVSWYQQTPGQGLQFLFEYFSETQRNKGNFPGRFSGRQFSNSRSEMNVSTLELGDSALYLCASSLVPGTGELFFGEGSRLTVL.